This is a list of T cell receptor beta chains from one sample in a study of cytomegalovirus exposure and HLA in healthy donors. Assay used: immunoSEQ multiplex PCR; TCRdb lists only in-frame clones, some missing. The sample lists over 200,000 clones; about 90% were seen once. The sequenced material came from PBMCs. The receptors come from a woman aged 18-29 years in good health and CMV-seronegative. CDR3s include the opening cysteine and the closing phenylalanine or tryptophan. The order of the fields is D gene, J gene, clone size, V gene, CDR3 DNA, CDR3 protein. The D gene is left open where the match is weak. Only part of the rows carry a size: once, few, many, or a class if the clone is expanded.

NA,TRBJ1-1,NA,TRBV19,TGTGCCAGTAGTATAAGGGCAGGGGTGAACACTGAAGCTTTCTTT,CASSIRAGVNTEAFF
NA,TRBJ1-3,once,TRBV4-3,TGCGCCAGCAGCCAAGATGGGGCAGGGTCTGGAAACACCATATATTTT,CASSQDGAGSGNTIYF
NA,TRBJ2-2,once,TRBV19,TGTGCCAGTAGTATTCCAGACAAGACGAACACCGGGGAGCTGTTTTTT,CASSIPDKTNTGELFF
NA,TRBJ2-7,NA,TRBV19,TGTGCCAGTAGTATGGTCCAGGGCCACGAGCAGTACTTC,CASSMVQGHEQYF
TRBD1,TRBJ2-7,NA,TRBV7-2,TGTGCCAGCAGCTTAGTAAAAGGGGGCCCTCCGTATAACTACGAGCAGTACTTC,CASSLVKGGPPYNYEQYF
NA,TRBJ2-2,once,TRBV4-3,TGCGCCAGCAGCCAAATTGGGGCCCCTAGAACGAACACCGGGGAGCTGTTTTTT,CASSQIGAPRTNTGELFF
NA,TRBJ2-2,NA,TRBV6-5,TGTGCCAGCAGTTACTCCGGGGGAGGGAACACCGGGGAGCTGTTTTTT,CASSYSGGGNTGELFF
TRBD2,TRBJ2-1,NA,TRBV29-1,TGCAGCGTTGGACTAGCGGTCGGGTCCGGGCAGTTCTTC,CSVGLAVGSGQFF
TRBD2,TRBJ2-5,NA,TRBV4-3,TGCGCCAGCAGCCAAGATATTAGCGGGAGTGCTGAGACCCAGTACTTC,CASSQDISGSAETQYF
NA,TRBJ2-1,NA,TRBV27,TGTGCCAGCAGTCACGGAGGGAATGAGCAGTTCTTC,CASSHGGNEQFF
NA,TRBJ2-4,NA,TRBV7-9,TGTGCCAGCAGCTTAGAAGTTGGCTATGAGGATGACATTCAGTACTTC,CASSLEVGYEDDIQYF
TRBD2,TRBJ2-1,NA,TRBV10-3,TGTGCCATCAGTGATATAGCGGGAGCGACGAATGAGCAGTTCTTC,CAISDIAGATNEQFF
NA,TRBJ2-7,NA,TRBV10-1,TGCGCCAGCAGTGACTACGGAGGGGACGGGCAGTACTTC,CASSDYGGDGQYF
TRBD2,TRBJ2-3,NA,TRBV28,TGTGCCAGCAGTTTGGGGTTGGTCACTAGCGGAGCTAGCACAGATACGCAGTATTTT,CASSLGLVTSGASTDTQYF
NA,TRBJ1-5,NA,TRBV5-8,TGTGCCAGCAGCTTACACAGGTCTAATCAGCCCCAGCATTTT,CASSLHRSNQPQHF
TRBD2,TRBJ2-1,NA,TRBV6-4,TGTGCCAGCAGTCAGCGGGAGTGGACACCCTACAATGAGCAGTTCTTC,CASSQREWTPYNEQFF
NA,TRBJ2-3,NA,TRBV4-1,TGCGCCAGCAGCCAAGAAACAGGCACAGATACGCAGTATTTT,CASSQETGTDTQYF
TRBD2,TRBJ2-1,NA,TRBV27,TGTGCCAGCAGTCTCCGGACTAGCGGGAGGTTCAATGAGCAGTTCTTC,CASSLRTSGRFNEQFF
NA,TRBJ2-7,NA,TRBV14,TGTGCCAGCAGCCAAGGGGGGGTAGGAGAGCAGTACTTC,CASSQGGVGEQYF
NA,TRBJ2-3,NA,TRBV7-2,TGTGCCAGCAGCTTAGCGACGGGTTGGAGAGATACGCAGTATTTT,CASSLATGWRDTQYF
TRBD2,TRBJ2-7,NA,TRBV19,TGTGCCAGTAGTATCCAGCGGGGACCCTACGAGCAGTACTTC,CASSIQRGPYEQYF
NA,TRBJ2-7,NA,TRBV2,TGTGCCAGCGGCGGACTTTCCTACGAGCAGTACTTC,CASGGLSYEQYF
TRBD2,TRBJ2-7,NA,TRBV7-9,TGTGCCAGCAGCCCGTCCCTAGCGGAGCTCTCCTACGAGCAGTACTTC,CASSPSLAELSYEQYF
TRBD2,TRBJ2-6,NA,TRBV7-2,TGTGCCAGCAGCTTAATTAGCGGGGGCTACTCTGGGGCCAACGTCCTGACTTTC,CASSLISGGYSGANVLTF
TRBD2,TRBJ2-1,NA,TRBV4-1,TGCGCCAGCAGCCCGACGTGGACTAGCGGGAACCATGAGCAGTTCTTC,CASSPTWTSGNHEQFF
NA,TRBJ1-2,few,TRBV14,TGTGCCAGCAGCCAGGCTGCAGGGCAGGGCTACACCTTC,CASSQAAGQGYTF
TRBD2,TRBJ2-7,NA,TRBV19,TGTGCCAGTAGTGGACTAGCGGGACCGGGCCGCGAGCAGTACTTC,CASSGLAGPGREQYF
NA,TRBJ2-5,NA,TRBV5-5,TGTGCCAGCAGCTTGGTCTATGAAGAGACCCAGTACTTC,CASSLVYEETQYF
NA,TRBJ2-7,once,TRBV27,TGTGCCAGCAGTCGGGACATTTTACCCTACGAGCAGTACTTC,CASSRDILPYEQYF
NA,TRBJ2-1,NA,TRBV5-6,TGTGCCAGCAACAAGAAGCGGCCGATTTACAATGAGCAGTTCTTC,CASNKKRPIYNEQFF
TRBD1,TRBJ2-7,NA,TRBV30,TGTGCCTGGGACAGGGGGGTTTACGAGCAGTACTTC,CAWDRGVYEQYF
TRBD2,TRBJ2-3,NA,TRBV4-1,TGCGCCAGCAGCCAAGAGGTAGCGGGAGCTGTGACAGATACGCAGTATTTT,CASSQEVAGAVTDTQYF
TRBD1,TRBJ1-2,NA,TRBV19,TGTGCCAGTAGTCGACAGGGATCCTATGGCTACACCTTC,CASSRQGSYGYTF
TRBD1,TRBJ2-5,NA,TRBV11-1,TGTGCCAGCAGCTTAGATTCTACAGGGGTGAGAGAGACCCAGTACTTC,CASSLDSTGVRETQYF
TRBD2,TRBJ2-1,once,TRBV29-1,TGCAGCGTTGGGACCATTCATAGCGGGATAGGTTATGAGCAGTTCTTC,CSVGTIHSGIGYEQFF
NA,TRBJ2-2,NA,TRBV4-2,TGTGCCAGCAGCCTACACCGAGGGGGGAACACCGGGGAGCTGTTTTTT,CASSLHRGGNTGELFF
NA,TRBJ2-3,NA,TRBV7-9,TGTGCCAGCAAAAAGGGGAGGTTAAGCACAGATACGCAGTATTTT,CASKKGRLSTDTQYF
TRBD2,TRBJ2-1,NA,TRBV2,TGTGCCAGCAGATCAGCGGGAGGATCCTACAATGAGCAGTTCTTC,CASRSAGGSYNEQFF
NA,TRBJ2-5,NA,TRBV6-1,TGTGCCAGCAGTGATAGGGGTGATATCTGGGACCAAGAGACCCAGTACTTC,CASSDRGDIWDQETQYF
TRBD2,TRBJ2-3,NA,TRBV6-5,TGTGCCAGCAGTCCCTTAGCGGGAGGGGCAGATACGCAGTATTTT,CASSPLAGGADTQYF
TRBD2,TRBJ2-5,NA,TRBV5-5,TGTGCCAGCAGCTTGCCGGGAGGAAAAGAGACCCAGTACTTC,CASSLPGGKETQYF
NA,TRBJ2-7,NA,TRBV2,TGTGCCAGCAGGGGGACTGCCTACGAGCAGTACTTC,CASRGTAYEQYF
NA,TRBJ2-7,NA,TRBV7-6,TGTGCCAGCAGCTCTCATGTAGGGGTATCCTCCTACGAGCAGTACTTC,CASSSHVGVSSYEQYF
TRBD1,TRBJ2-7,few,TRBV28,TGTGCCAGCAGTTTAGGGACAGGGGGCCCGCTTGGTTTCGAGCAGTACTTC,CASSLGTGGPLGFEQYF
NA,TRBJ2-1,once,TRBV5-4,TGTGCCAGCAGCTCGGAGGGGAAGGTGAACAATGAGCAGTTCTTC,CASSSEGKVNNEQFF
TRBD2,TRBJ2-5,NA,TRBV2,TGTGCCAGCAGTGAAGCGGGACTAGGTCTGACCCAGTACTTC,CASSEAGLGLTQYF
NA,TRBJ2-6,NA,TRBV4-2,TGTGCCAGCAGCCAAGTTGAGAGCTCTGGGGCCAACGTCCTGACTTTC,CASSQVESSGANVLTF